The 9 T cell receptor beta chains below were found in one sample sequenced in a study of a mutant IDH1 vaccine in newly diagnosed glioma. These receptors' targets are unknown. Data came from immunoSEQ multiplex PCR; TCRdb stores just in-frame clones and leaves some out. The profile shows 45,000 to 65,000 clones, roughly 82% of them singletons. Time point defined: week 5, during vaccination. Each dose delivered 300 ug of mutant IDH1 20-mer peptide subcutaneously with imiquimod. This material consisted of PBMCs, taken from a glioma patient whose treatment included an IDH1 peptide vaccine. These receptors came from a woman aged 18-30 years with glioma. Some clones in this sample may be carry-over from other donors' samples.

The chain uses TRBV6-1 and TRBJ1-5; D call uncertain. The CDR3 extends over 14 amino acids. With 4 bases removed from V and 3 bases from J, the gap between germline ends came to 10 bases. The germline CDR1 and CDR2 sequences are MNHNS and SASEGT. CDR3 nucleotides: TGTGCCAGCAGTGCTGTGGGTTTCAATCAGCCCCAGCATTTT. Protein: CASSAVGFNQPQHF.

This clone was counted a few times. This sequence joins TRBV6-5 and TRBJ1-5; D gene uncertain. The CDR3 is made up of 13 amino acids. Germline values: CDR1 MNHEY, CDR2 SVGAGI. The V and J ends lost 2 bases and 7 bases respectively, with 9 bases between them. As DNA, the CDR3 is TGTGCCAGCAGTTACGGGTCGGGGCAGCCCCAGCATTTT. This encodes CASSYGSGQPQHF.

By sample share, this clone is medium-sized (0.01 to 0.1%). V and J are TRBV13 and TRBJ1-1; TRBD1 might be the D (6 bases). CDR1 is PRHDT and CDR2 is FYEKMQ in the germline V gene (reference sequence). V lost 1 base to trimming and J lost 1 base, with 7 bases between them. The CDR3 loop spans 14 amino acids. The CDR3 here is CASSLAGANTEAFF. The CDR3 DNA sequence: TGTGCCAGCAGCTTAGCAGGGGCGAACACTGAAGCTTTCTTT. Complete variable domain (other parts from reference TRBV13 and TRBJ1-1): AAGVIQSPRHLIKEKRETATLKCYPIPRHDTVYWYQQGPGQDPQFLISFYEKMQSDKGSIPDRFSAQQFSDYHSELNMSSLELGDSALYFCASSLAGANTEAFFGQGTRLTVV.

This clone was seen a handful of times. This chain joins TRBV4-3 and TRBJ1-3; unclear D gene. The CDR3 spans 17 residues. Trimming removed 3 bases from V and 2 bases from J, with 17 bases in between. Germline V lookup: CDR1 LGHNA, CDR2 YSLEER. This CDR3 reads CASSQHLTGSAGNTIYF. As DNA, the CDR3 is TGCGCCAGCAGCCAGCACCTCACGGGGTCAGCTGGAAACACCATATATTTT.

This chain uses TRBV10-3 with TRBJ2-2, with 8 bases that match TRBD2. CDR1 and CDR2 from the germline V gene are ENHRY and SYGVKD. With V trimmed by 6 bases and J by 1 base, 4 bases remained unmatched. This CDR3 spans 15 amino acids. This CDR3 is CAIRPGTRNTGELFF. CDR3 nucleotide sequence: TGTGCCATCAGACCCGGGACTAGGAACACCGGGGAGCTGTTTTTT.

This chain joins TRBV7-9 and TRBJ2-7; D perhaps matches TRBD1 (6 bases). Germline-derived CDR1 and CDR2 are SEHNR and FQNEAQ (reference sequence). V dropped 5 bases and J dropped 4 bases, with 15 bases sitting between them. The CDR3 is 14 residues long. In DNA form, the CDR3 reads TGTGCCAGCAGCCCCGCGGACAGTCCGTACGAGCAGTACTTC. Its protein product is CASSPADSPYEQYF. Filled out from reference TRBV7-9 and TRBJ2-7, the complete variable domain reads DTGVSQNPRHKITKRGQNVTFRCDPISEHNRLYWYRQTLGQGPEFLTYFQNEAQLEKSRLLSDRFSAERPKGSFSTLEIQRTEQGDSAMYLCASSPADSPYEQYFGPGTRLTVT.

The V gene is TRBV21-1, the J gene TRBJ1-1. TRBV21-1 corresponds to a pseudogene. CDR3 length equals 18 residues. The CDR3: CASSKGRTSILMNTEAFF. CDR3 nucleotide sequence: TGTGCCAGCAGCAAAGGTAGGACCTCCATTCTTATGAACACTGAAGCTTTCTTT.

The J gene is TRBJ1-4, the V gene TRBV7-9, with 11 bases fitting TRBD1. From germline, CDR1 is SEHNR and CDR2 FQNEAQ (reference sequence). CDR3 size: 15 residues. With 3 bases clipped from V and 7 bases from J, the junction kept 4 bases outside the gene matches. The CDR3 sequence is CASSFSGQGGEKLFF. Here the CDR3 DNA reads TGTGCCAGCAGCTTCTCGGGACAGGGGGGTGAAAAACTGTTTTTT.

This chain joins TRBV19 and TRBJ1-5, with a possible D match to TRBD1 (6 bases). Trimming stripped 6 bases from V and 5 bases from J, with 11 bases between. Germline V CDR1 and CDR2: LNHDA, SQIVND (reference sequence). This CDR3 is 13 amino acids long. The CDR3 DNA follows: TGTGCCAGTAGCCGCGGGGGCGATCAGCCCCAGCATTTT. Its protein is CASSRGGDQPQHF. The full variable domain, rest sourced from reference TRBV19 and TRBJ1-5, is DGGITQSPKYLFRKEGQNVTLSCEQNLNHDAMYWYRQDPGQGLRLIYYSQIVNDFQKGDIAEGYSVSREKKESFPLTVTSAQKNPTAFYLCASSRGGDQPQHFGDGTRLSIL.